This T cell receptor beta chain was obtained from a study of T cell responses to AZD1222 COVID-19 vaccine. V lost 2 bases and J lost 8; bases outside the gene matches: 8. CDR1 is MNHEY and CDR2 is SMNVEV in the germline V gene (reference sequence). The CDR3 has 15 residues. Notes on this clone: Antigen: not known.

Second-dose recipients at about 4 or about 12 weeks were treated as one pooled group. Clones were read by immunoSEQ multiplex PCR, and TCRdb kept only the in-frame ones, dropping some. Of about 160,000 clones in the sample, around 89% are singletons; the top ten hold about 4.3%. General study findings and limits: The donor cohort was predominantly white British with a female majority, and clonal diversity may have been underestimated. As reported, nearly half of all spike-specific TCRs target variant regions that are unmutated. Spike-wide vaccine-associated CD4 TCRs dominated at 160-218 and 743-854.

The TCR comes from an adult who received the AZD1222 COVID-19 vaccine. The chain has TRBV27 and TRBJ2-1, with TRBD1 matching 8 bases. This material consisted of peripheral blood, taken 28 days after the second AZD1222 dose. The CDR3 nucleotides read TGTGCCAGCAGTTTACAGGGGGCAAGACTCTATGAGCAGTTCTTC. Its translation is CASSLQGARLYEQFF.